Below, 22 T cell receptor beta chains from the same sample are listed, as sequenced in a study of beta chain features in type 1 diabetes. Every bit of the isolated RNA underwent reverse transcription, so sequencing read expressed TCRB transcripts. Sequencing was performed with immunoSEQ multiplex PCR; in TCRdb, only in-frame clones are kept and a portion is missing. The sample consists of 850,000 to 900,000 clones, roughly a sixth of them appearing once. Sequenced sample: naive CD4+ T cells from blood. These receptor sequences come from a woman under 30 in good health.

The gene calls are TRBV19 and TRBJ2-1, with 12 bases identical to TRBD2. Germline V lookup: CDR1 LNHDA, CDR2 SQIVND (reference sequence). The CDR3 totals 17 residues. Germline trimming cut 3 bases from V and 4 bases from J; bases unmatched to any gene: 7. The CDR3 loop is CASSMETSGGPYNEQFF. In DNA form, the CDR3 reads TGTGCCAGTAGTATGGAGACTAGCGGGGGTCCATACAATGAGCAGTTCTTC. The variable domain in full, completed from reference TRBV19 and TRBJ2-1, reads DGGITQSPKYLFRKEGQNVTLSCEQNLNHDAMYWYRQDPGQGLRLIYYSQIVNDFQKGDIAEGYSVSREKKESFPLTVTSAQKNPTAFYLCASSMETSGGPYNEQFFGPGTRLTVL.

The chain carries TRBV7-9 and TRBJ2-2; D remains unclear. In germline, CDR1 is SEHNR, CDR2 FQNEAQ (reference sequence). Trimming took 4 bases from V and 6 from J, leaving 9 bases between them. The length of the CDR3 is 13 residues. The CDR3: CASSSVQPGELFF. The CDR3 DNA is TGTGCCAGCAGCTCCGTACAGCCCGGGGAGCTGTTTTTT. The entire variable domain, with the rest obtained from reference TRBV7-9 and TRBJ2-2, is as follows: DTGVSQNPRHKITKRGQNVTFRCDPISEHNRLYWYRQTLGQGPEFLTYFQNEAQLEKSRLLSDRFSAERPKGSFSTLEIQRTEQGDSAMYLCASSSVQPGELFFGEGSRLTVL.

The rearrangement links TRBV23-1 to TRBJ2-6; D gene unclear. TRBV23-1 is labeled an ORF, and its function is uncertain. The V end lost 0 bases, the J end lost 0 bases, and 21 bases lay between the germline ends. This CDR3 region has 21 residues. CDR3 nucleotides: TGCGCCAGCAGTCAATCGGTCGCTACAGTCTCACCGAGCTCTGGGGCCAACGTCCTGACTTTC. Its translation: CASSQSVATVSPSSGANVLTF.

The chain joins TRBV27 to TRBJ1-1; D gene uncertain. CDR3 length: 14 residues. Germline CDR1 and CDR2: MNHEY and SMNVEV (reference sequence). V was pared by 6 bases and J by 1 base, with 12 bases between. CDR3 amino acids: CASRRQRGNTEAFF. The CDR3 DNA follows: TGTGCCAGCAGACGCCAGCGAGGGAACACTGAAGCTTTCTTT.

The CDR3 DNA follows: TGTGCCAGCAGCCGCCCCGAGCGTAGCGCCTACGAGCAGTACTTC. Protein product: CASSRPERSAYEQYF. V and J are TRBV2 and TRBJ2-7, with D possibly TRBD2 on 5 matching bases. Germline V gene data show CDR1 as SNHLY and CDR2 as FYNNEI. Trimming left V 6 bases short and J 2 bases short, with 17 bases between. The CDR3 runs to 15 residues.

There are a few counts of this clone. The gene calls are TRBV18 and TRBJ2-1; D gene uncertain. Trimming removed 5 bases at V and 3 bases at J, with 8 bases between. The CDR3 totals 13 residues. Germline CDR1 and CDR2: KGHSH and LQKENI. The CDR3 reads CASSRTNYNEQFF. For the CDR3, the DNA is TGTGCCAGCTCAAGGACCAACTACAATGAGCAGTTCTTC. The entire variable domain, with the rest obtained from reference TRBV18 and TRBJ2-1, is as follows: NAGVMQNPRHLVRRRGQEARLRCSPMKGHSHVYWYRQLPEEGLKFMVYLQKENIIDESGMPKERFSAEFPKEGPSILRIQQVVRGDSAAYFCASSRTNYNEQFFGPGTRLTVL.

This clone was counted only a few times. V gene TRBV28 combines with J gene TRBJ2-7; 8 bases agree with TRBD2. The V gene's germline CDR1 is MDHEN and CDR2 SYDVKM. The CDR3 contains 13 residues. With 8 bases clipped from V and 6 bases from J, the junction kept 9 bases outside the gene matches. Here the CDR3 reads CASRPSGLGEQYF. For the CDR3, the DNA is TGTGCCAGCCGCCCGTCGGGACTAGGCGAGCAGTACTTC.

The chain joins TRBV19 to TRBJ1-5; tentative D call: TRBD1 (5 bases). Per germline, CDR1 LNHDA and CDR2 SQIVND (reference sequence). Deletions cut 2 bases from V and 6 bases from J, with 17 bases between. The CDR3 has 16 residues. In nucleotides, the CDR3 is TGTGCCAGTAGTATATGGCAGGGCCGAAATGGTCAGCCCCAGCATTTT. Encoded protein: CASSIWQGRNGQPQHF.

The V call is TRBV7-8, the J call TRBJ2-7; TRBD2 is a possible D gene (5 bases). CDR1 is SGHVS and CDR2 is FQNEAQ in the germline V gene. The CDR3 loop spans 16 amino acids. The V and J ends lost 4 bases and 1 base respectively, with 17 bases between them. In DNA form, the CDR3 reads TGTGCCAGCAGCTGGCTTCCTGAGCGGAGATCCTACGAGCAGTACTTC. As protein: CASSWLPERRSYEQYF. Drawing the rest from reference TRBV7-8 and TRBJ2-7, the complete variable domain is GAGVSQSPRYKVAKRGQDVALRCDPISGHVSLFWYQQALGQGPEFLTYFQNEAQLDKSGLPSDRFFAERPEGSVSTLKIQRTQQEDSAVYLCASSWLPERRSYEQYFGPGTRLTVT.

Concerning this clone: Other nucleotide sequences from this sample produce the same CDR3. CDR3 loop: CASSLGGAGANVLTF. The CDR3 DNA reads as TGTGCCAGCAGCTTAGGGGGTGCTGGGGCCAACGTCCTGACTTTC. The V gene is TRBV7-9, the J gene TRBJ2-6; D remains unclear. This CDR3 spans 15 amino acids. Germline V CDR1 and CDR2: SEHNR, FQNEAQ (reference sequence). Deletions cut 1 base from V and 2 bases from J, with 6 bases between.

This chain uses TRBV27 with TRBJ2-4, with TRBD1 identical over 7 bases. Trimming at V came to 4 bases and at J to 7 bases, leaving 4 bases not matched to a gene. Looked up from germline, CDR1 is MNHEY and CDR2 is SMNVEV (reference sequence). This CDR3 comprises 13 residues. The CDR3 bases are TGTGCCAGCAGTTCCAGGGGGTGGAACATTCAGTACTTC. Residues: CASSSRGWNIQYF.

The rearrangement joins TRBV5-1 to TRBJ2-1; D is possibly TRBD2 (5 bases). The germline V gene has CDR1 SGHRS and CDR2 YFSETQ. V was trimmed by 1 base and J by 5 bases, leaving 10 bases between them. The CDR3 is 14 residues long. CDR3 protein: CASSLSAGNNEQFF. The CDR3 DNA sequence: TGCGCCAGCAGCTTGTCTGCGGGCAACAATGAGCAGTTCTTC.

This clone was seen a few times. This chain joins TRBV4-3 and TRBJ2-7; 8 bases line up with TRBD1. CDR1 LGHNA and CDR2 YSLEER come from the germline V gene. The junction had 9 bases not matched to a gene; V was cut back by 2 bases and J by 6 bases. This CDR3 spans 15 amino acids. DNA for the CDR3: TGCGCCAGCAGCCAAATCGGACAGGGAGCGCGCGAGCAGTACTTC. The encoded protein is CASSQIGQGAREQYF.

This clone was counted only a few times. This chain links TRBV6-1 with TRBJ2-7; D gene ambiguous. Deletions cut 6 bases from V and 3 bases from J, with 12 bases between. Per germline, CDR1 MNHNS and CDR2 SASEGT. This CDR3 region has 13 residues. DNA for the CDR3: TGTGCCAGCAGACCGACGGTGGTCTACGAGCAGTACTTC. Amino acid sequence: CASRPTVVYEQYF.

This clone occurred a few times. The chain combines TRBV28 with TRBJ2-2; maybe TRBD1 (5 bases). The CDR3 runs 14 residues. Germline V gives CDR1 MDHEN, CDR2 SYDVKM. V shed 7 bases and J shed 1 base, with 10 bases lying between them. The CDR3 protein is CASTPGQNTGELFF. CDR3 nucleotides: TGTGCCAGCACTCCCGGACAGAACACCGGGGAGCTGTTTTTT.

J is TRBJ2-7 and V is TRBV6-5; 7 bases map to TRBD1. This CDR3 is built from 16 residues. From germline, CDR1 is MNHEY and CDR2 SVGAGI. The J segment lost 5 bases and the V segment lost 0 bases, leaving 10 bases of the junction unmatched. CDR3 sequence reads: CASSYSTQGVLHEQYF. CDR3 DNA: TGTGCCAGCAGTTACTCGACGCAGGGGGTATTGCACGAGCAGTACTTC.

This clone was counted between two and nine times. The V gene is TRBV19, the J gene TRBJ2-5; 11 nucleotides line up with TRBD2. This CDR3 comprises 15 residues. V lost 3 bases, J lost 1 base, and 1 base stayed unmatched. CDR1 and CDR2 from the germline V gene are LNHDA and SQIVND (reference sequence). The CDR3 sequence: CASSMGLAVQETQYF. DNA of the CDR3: TGTGCCAGTAGTATGGGACTAGCGGTCCAAGAGACCCAGTACTTC.

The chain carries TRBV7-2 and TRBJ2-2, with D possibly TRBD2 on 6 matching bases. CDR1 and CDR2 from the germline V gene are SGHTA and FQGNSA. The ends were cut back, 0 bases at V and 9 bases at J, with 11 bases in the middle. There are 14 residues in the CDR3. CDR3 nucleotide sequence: TGTGCCAGCAGCTTAGCTGGCGGGGTCCGGGAGCTGTTTTTT. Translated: CASSLAGGVRELFF.

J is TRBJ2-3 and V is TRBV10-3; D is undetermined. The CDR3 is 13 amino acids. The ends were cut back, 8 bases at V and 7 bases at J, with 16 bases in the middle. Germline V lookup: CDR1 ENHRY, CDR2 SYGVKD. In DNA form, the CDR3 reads TGTGCCATCGCTAACACGGAAATATATACGCAGTATTTT. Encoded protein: CAIANTEIYTQYF.

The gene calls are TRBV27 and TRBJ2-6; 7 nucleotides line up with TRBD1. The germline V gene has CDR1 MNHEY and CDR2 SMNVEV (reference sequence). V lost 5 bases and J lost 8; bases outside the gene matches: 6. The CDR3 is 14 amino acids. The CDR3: CASSQGVGTNVLTF. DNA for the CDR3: TGTGCCAGCAGTCAGGGGGTCGGCACCAACGTCCTGACTTTC.

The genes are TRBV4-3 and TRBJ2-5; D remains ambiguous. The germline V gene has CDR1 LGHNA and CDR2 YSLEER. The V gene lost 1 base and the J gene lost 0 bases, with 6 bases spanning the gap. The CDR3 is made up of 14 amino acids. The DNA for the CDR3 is TGCGCCAGCAGCCAAGGGTCGTACCAAGAGACCCAGTACTTC. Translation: CASSQGSYQETQYF.

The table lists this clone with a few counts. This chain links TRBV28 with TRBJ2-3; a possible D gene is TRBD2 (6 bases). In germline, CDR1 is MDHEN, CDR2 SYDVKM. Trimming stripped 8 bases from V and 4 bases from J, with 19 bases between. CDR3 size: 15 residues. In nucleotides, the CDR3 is TGTGCCAGCCTTAGCGGCTGGGGCGCCTCAGATACGCAGTATTTT. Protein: CASLSGWGASDTQYF. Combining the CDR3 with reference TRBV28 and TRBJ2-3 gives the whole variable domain DVKVTQSSRYLVKRTGEKVFLECVQDMDHENMFWYRQDPGLGLRLIYFSYDVKMKEKGDIPEGYSVSREKKERFSLILESASTNQTSMYLCASLSGWGASDTQYFGPGTRLTVL.